What follows is one T cell receptor (beta chain) and its context. This sample is drawn from a study of CD8 T cells in Susac syndrome. The CDR3 runs 15 residues. Looked up from germline, CDR1 is LNHNV and CDR2 is YYDKDF (reference sequence). The J segment lost 5 bases and the V segment lost 1 base, leaving 7 bases of the junction unmatched. Random hexamers were used to reverse transcribe roughly 0.45 to 1 ug of RNA. The method of amplification for TCR beta CDR3 was immunoSEQ multiplex PCR, covering 54 Vbeta and 13 Jbeta. In TCRdb, the immunoSEQ multiplex PCR reads were re-called with MiXCR into one record per CDR3 protein. The repertoire includes around 70,000 distinct CDR3 sequences, 85% to 95% of them detected once, and around 0.6% sits in the top ten. TCR beta sequencing was performed on blood CD8+ and CD4+ T cells. The TEMRA cells underwent FACS enrichment, while the CD8+ and CD4+ T cells underwent negative isolation.

The rearrangement uses TRBV15 and TRBJ2-7; 8 nucleotides align to TRBD1. What was sequenced was CD8+ T cells from PBMCs. The clonotype originates from a human donor with multiple sclerosis. CDR3 sequence: CATSRGGTGIHEQYF. The CDR3 DNA reads TGTGCCACCAGCAGAGGGGGGACAGGTATACACGAGCAGTACTTC.